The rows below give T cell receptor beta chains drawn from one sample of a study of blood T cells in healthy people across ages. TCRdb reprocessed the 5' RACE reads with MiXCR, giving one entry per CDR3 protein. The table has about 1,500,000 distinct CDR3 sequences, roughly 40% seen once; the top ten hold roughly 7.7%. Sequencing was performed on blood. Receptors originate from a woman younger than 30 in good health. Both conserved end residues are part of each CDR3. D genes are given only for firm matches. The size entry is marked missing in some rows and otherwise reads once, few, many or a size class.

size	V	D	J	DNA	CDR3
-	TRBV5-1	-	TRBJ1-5	TGCGCCAGCAGCTTGGCAGGGGTTCGGAATCAGCCCCAGCATTTT	CASSLAGVRNQPQHF
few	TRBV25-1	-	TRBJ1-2	TGTGCCAGCAGCGAAGGACACTTGGGCGTGGGCGGCTACACCTTC	CASSEGHLGVGGYTF
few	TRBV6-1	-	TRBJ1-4	TGTGCCAGCAGTAACTCCGGGACGGTTGAAAAACTGTTTTTT	CASSNSGTVEKLFF
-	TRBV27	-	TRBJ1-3	TGTGCCAGCAGTTTATCCCCGACAGGCTCCTCTGGAAACACCATATATTTT	CASSLSPTGSSGNTIYF
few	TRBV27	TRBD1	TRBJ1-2	TGTGCCAGCAGTCTAGGGACAGGGTCCGGCGTCTATGGCTACACCTTC	CASSLGTGSGVYGYTF
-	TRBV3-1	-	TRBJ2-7	TGTGCCAGCAGCCACGACAGATCCTACGAGCAGTACTTC	CASSHDRSYEQYF
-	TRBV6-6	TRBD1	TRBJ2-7	TGTGCCAGCACCTTGGGACAGGGATCCTACGAGCAGTACTTC	CASTLGQGSYEQYF
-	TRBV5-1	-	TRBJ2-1	TGCGCCAGCTGGGGGGGCGGGAACAATGAGCAGTTCTTC	CASWGGGNNEQFF
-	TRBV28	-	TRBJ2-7	TGTGCCAGCAGCAAACCAGGGGAAAATGAGCAGTACTTC	CASSKPGENEQYF
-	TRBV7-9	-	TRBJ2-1	TGTGCCAGCAGCGCCATCCCCAATGAGCAGTTCTTC	CASSAIPNEQFF
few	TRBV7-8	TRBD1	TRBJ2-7	TGTGCCAGCAGCACTGCCCGGGACAGGGGGCTGAATGAGCAGTACTTC	CASSTARDRGLNEQYF
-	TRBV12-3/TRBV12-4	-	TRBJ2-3	TGTGCCAGCAGTTTAAGTCTGCCAGGCACAGATACGCAGTATTTT	CASSLSLPGTDTQYF
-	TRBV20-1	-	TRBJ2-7	TGCAGTGCTAGAGGGCGGGGAAAGGCTAGCGAGCAGTACTTC	CSARGRGKASEQYF
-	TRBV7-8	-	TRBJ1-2	TGTGCCAGCAGCTTAGCTATCTCCGGCTCTAACTATGGCTACATCTTC	CASSLAISGSNYGYIF
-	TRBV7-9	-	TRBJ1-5	TGTGCCAGCAGCTTTGGACACTGGGATCAGCCCCAGCATTTT	CASSFGHWDQPQHF
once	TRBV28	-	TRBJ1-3	TGTGCCAGCAGTTTCGACACCATATATTTT	CASSFDTIYF
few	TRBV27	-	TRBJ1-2	TGTGCCAGCAGTTTATCCCAGGGAGGAGGCTACACCTTC	CASSLSQGGGYTF
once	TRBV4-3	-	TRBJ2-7	TGCGCCAGCAGCCAAGAGATGGTCTGGGCAACCTACGAGCAGTACTTC	CASSQEMVWATYEQYF
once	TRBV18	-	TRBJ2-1	TGTGCCAGCTCGCTGGACCTCGGGGAGTACAATGAGCAGTTCTTC	CASSLDLGEYNEQFF
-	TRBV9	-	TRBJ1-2	TGTGCCAGCAGCCCCCGGATCTCTAACTATGGCTACACCTTC	CASSPRISNYGYTF
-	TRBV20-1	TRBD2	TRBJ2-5	TGCAGTGCCGCCGTTGGGACTAGCGGGGGAGAGACCCAGTACTTC	CSAAVGTSGGETQYF
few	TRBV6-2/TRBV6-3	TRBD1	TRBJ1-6	TGTGCCAGCAGACCCGGAACAGGGGCTTCACCCCTCCACTTT	CASRPGTGASPLHF
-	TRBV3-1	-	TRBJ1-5	TGTGCCAGCAGCCCAAGCAATAGCAATCAGCCCCAGCATTTT	CASSPSNSNQPQHF
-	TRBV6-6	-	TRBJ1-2	TGTGCCAGCAGGCCCGGGGCAGGGAATAACTATGGCTACACCTTC	CASRPGAGNNYGYTF
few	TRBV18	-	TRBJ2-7	TGTGCCAGCTCTAGGGACCGATCGAGCTCCTACGAGCAGTACTTC	CASSRDRSSSYEQYF
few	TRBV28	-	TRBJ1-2	TGTGCCAGCAGCTGGAACATACTCCAACCCCCTAACTATGGCTACACCTTC	CASSWNILQPPNYGYTF
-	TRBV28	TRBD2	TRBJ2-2	TGTGCCAGCAGTTTCGACCCTAGCGGGAGGAACACCGGGGAGCTGTTTTTT	CASSFDPSGRNTGELFF
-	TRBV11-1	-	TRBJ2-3	TGTGCCAGCAGCCCTCCCTGGGCACAGGGCGGCACAGATACGCAGTATTTT	CASSPPWAQGGTDTQYF
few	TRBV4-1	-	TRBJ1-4	TGCGCCAGCAGCCCCGAACGTCCCCCTTTGGATGAAAAACTGTTTTTT	CASSPERPPLDEKLFF
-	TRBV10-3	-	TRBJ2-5	TGTGCCATCAGGGGGGATGGAGAGACCCAGTACTTC	CAIRGDGETQYF
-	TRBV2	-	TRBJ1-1	TGTGCCAGCATACTAAGGATAGCGATTAGAACAGGGACTTCGGGCACTGAAGCTTTCTTT	CASILRIAIRTGTSGTEAFF
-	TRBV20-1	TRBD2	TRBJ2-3	TGCAGTGCTGGAGATCTAGCGGGGGACACAGATACGCAGTATTTT	CSAGDLAGDTDTQYF
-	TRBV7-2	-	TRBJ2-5	TGTGCCAGCAGCTCCTCCTCAAAGGGGGGGCAGTACTTC	CASSSSSKGGQYF
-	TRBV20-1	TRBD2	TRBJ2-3	TGCAGTGCTAGCCCTAGCGGGAGGGGGAGCACAGATACGCAGTATTTT	CSASPSGRGSTDTQYF
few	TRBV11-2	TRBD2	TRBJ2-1	TGTGCCAGCAGCCTCAGGACTAGCGGAGTGTACAATGAGCAGTTCTTC	CASSLRTSGVYNEQFF